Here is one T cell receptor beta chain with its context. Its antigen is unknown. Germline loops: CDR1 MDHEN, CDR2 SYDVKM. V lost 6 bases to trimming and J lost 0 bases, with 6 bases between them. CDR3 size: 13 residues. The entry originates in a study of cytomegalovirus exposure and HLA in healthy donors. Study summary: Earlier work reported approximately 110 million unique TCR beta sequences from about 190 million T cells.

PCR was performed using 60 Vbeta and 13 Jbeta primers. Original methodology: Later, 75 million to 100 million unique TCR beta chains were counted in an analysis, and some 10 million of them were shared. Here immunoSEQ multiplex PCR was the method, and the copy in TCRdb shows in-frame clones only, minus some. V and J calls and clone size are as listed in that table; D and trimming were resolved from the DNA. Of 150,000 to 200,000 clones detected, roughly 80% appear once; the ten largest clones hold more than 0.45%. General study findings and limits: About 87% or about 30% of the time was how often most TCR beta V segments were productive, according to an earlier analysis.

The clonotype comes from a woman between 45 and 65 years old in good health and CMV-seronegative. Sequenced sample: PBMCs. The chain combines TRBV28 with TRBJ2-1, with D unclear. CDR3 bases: TGTGCCAGCAGCTCGAGCTCCTACAATGAGCAGTTCTTC. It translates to CASSSSSYNEQFF.